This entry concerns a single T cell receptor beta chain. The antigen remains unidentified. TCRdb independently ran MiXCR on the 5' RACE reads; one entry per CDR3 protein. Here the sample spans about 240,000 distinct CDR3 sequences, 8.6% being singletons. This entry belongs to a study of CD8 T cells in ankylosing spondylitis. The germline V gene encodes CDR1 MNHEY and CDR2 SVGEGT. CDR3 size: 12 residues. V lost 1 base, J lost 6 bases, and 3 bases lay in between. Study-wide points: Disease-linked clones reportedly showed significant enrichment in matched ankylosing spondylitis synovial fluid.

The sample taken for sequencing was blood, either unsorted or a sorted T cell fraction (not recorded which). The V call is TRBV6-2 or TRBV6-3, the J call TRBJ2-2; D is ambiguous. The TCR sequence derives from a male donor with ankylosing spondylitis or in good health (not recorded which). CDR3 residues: CASSYYAGELFF. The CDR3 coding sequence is TGTGCCAGCAGTTACTACGCCGGGGAGCTGTTTTTT.